The 20 T cell receptor beta chains reported below all come from one sample, sequenced in a study of Ad26.COV2.S vaccination and SARS-CoV-2 variants. Libraries were prepared by immunoSEQ multiplex PCR; TCRdb keeps only in-frame clonotypes and omits some of them. In the table there are approximately 340,000 clones, about 90% of which are singletons. The sample in question was peripheral blood, obtained after recovery from COVID-19. Every receptor here comes from a human donor who had recovered from COVID-19.

V and J are TRBV7-9 and TRBJ2-5; TRBD1 agrees at 10 bases. The CDR3 is 14 amino acids. The J segment lost 4 bases and the V segment lost 5 bases, leaving 4 bases of the junction unmatched. The V gene's germline CDR1 is SEHNR and CDR2 FQNEAQ (reference sequence). This CDR3 reads CASSPGTGVETQYF. CDR3 bases: TGTGCCAGCAGCCCCGGGACAGGGGTAGAGACCCAGTACTTC.

The rearrangement links TRBV28 to TRBJ2-1, with D maybe TRBD2 (7 bases). With 3 bases removed from V and 0 bases from J, the gap between germline ends came to 18 bases. The germline V gene has CDR1 MDHEN and CDR2 SYDVKM. This CDR3 comprises 18 residues. CDR3 residues: CASSFSGGRRISYNEQFF. CDR3 DNA sequence: TGTGCCAGCAGTTTCTCGGGGGGCCGCCGGATCTCCTACAATGAGCAGTTCTTC.

The gene calls are TRBV12-1 and TRBJ1-3. TRBV12-1 is designated a pseudogene. This CDR3 has 15 residues. The CDR3 protein is CASSFLGGEANTIYF. CDR3 coding DNA: TGTGCCAGCAGCTTCTTAGGTGGTGAGGCGAACACCATATATTTT.

This chain joins TRBV18 and TRBJ2-1, with TRBD2 matching 9 bases. Germline trimming cut 3 bases from V and 4 bases from J; bases unmatched to any gene: 10. The CDR3 extends over 17 amino acids. Germline V gene lookup returns CDR1 KGHSH and CDR2 LQKENI. CDR3 sequence reads: CASSPLPSGGSYNEQFF. The DNA of the CDR3 is TGTGCCAGCTCACCCTTACCGAGCGGGGGGTCGTACAATGAGCAGTTCTTC.

The CDR3, as DNA: TGTGCCAGCAGTTACCATGGGACAAATGAAAAACTGTTTTTT. Translated, it gives CASSYHGTNEKLFF. This chain connects TRBV6-5 to TRBJ1-4; weak D call: TRBD1 (6 bases). The V end was cut by 2 bases, the J end by 5 bases, with 9 bases between. Germline-derived CDR1 and CDR2 are MNHEY and SVGAGI. The CDR3 totals 14 residues.

The chain uses TRBV6-5 and TRBJ1-2; TRBD1 aligns across 9 bases. Germline CDR1 and CDR2: MNHEY and SVGAGI. V dropped 6 bases and J dropped 0; count of bases not matched to a gene: 5. The CDR3 runs to 15 residues. CDR3 DNA: TGTGCCAGCAGCCCGGGGACAGGGCCTAACTATGGCTACACCTTC. Translated: CASSPGTGPNYGYTF.

The J gene is TRBJ2-3, the V gene TRBV10-3, with TRBD2 identical over 10 bases. From germline, CDR1 is ENHRY and CDR2 SYGVKD. The length of the CDR3 is 15 residues. The junction had 8 bases not matched to a gene; V was cut back by 10 bases and J by 1 base. The DNA of the CDR3 is TGTGCCAGCAGGGGAGCGGGGGGGGGCACAGATACGCAGTATTTT. Residues: CASRGAGGGTDTQYF.

This chain uses TRBV18 with TRBJ2-7, with no clear D. Per germline, CDR1 KGHSH and CDR2 LQKENI. Trimming took 1 base from V and 0 from J, leaving 7 bases between them. CDR3 length: 14 residues. CDR3 nucleotides: TGTGCCAGCTCACCACTGGAGAGCTCCTACGAGCAGTACTTC. Encoded protein: CASSPLESSYEQYF.

This chain links TRBV5-1 with TRBJ2-2, with D unclear. CDR1 and CDR2 from the germline V gene are SGHRS and YFSETQ. The CDR3 is 14 amino acids. The germline V and J ends were trimmed by 7 bases and 4 bases, with 14 bases remaining between them. CDR3 amino acids: CASFEVRSTGELFF. The CDR3 coding sequence is TGCGCCAGCTTCGAAGTTCGGAGCACCGGGGAGCTGTTTTTT.

The chain combines TRBV27 with TRBJ1-1, with 7 bases that match TRBD1. The CDR3 extends over 14 amino acids. With 7 bases clipped from V and 3 bases from J, the junction kept 8 bases outside the gene matches. Germline V gene lookup returns CDR1 MNHEY and CDR2 SMNVEV (reference sequence). The CDR3 is CASNRQGGDTEAFF. For the CDR3, the DNA is TGTGCCAGCAACCGACAGGGAGGGGACACTGAAGCTTTCTTT.

The chain uses TRBV9 and TRBJ1-1, with D maybe TRBD1 (6 bases). Germline loops: CDR1 SGDLS, CDR2 YYNGEE. CDR3 length equals 14 residues. Between the trimmed V and J ends, which lost 4 bases and 6 bases, there was a span of 16 bases. CDR3 nucleotides: TGTGCCAGCAGCTCTCCCTCGGGGGCCTCTGAAGCTTTCTTT. This gives the protein CASSSPSGASEAFF.

The CDR3 spells CASSVDISGTDTQYF. The CDR3 DNA is TGTGCCAGCAGCGTAGACATCTCTGGCACAGATACGCAGTATTTT. The genes are TRBV9 and TRBJ2-3; D remains unclear. This CDR3 has 15 residues. Germline V gene sequence: CDR1 SGDLS, CDR2 YYNGEE. Trimming removed 0 bases at V and 1 base at J, with 9 bases between.

This rearrangement joins TRBV11-3 to TRBJ1-6; D is unresolved. V lost 0 bases and J 0 bases, leaving 15 bases between the germline ends. This CDR3 has 19 amino acids. Germline CDR1 is SGHNT and CDR2 is YENEEA. CDR3 sequence (DNA): TGTGCCAGCAGCTTAGATCGGGCTGGGCCGAGCTCCTATAATTCACCCCTCCACTTT. Translated: CASSLDRAGPSSYNSPLHF.

The chain carries TRBV11-2 and TRBJ2-5; 8 bases fit TRBD1. This CDR3 comprises 14 residues. CDR1 is SGHAT and CDR2 is FQNNGV in the germline V gene. The J segment lost 5 bases and the V segment lost 5 bases, leaving 7 bases of the junction unmatched. The CDR3 nucleotides are TGTGCCAGCAGCCCGACAGGGGCTACGGAGACCCAGTACTTC. Protein: CASSPTGATETQYF.

The chain carries TRBV7-6 and TRBJ1-1; the match to TRBD1 covers 8 bases. This CDR3 spans 17 amino acids. Germline CDR1 SGHVS, CDR2 FNYEAQ. V dropped 4 bases and J dropped 1; count of bases not matched to a gene: 11. CDR3 coding DNA: TGTGCCAGCAGCTCAGCAGGGGGCAGCCTGGGGAACACTGAAGCTTTCTTT. Its protein product is CASSSAGGSLGNTEAFF.

To note about this clone: At one end, the junction sequence differs from germline, possibly due to a read error. This chain uses TRBV7-7 with TRBJ1-3; 8 bases are shared with TRBD1. Germline CDR1 reads SSHAT; CDR2 reads FNYEAQ (reference sequence). The CDR3 is made up of 13 amino acids. CDR3: CASSWGQENTIYF. CDR3 DNA sequence: TGTGCTAGCAGCTGGGGACAGGAAAACACCATATATTTT.

V is TRBV4-3 and J is TRBJ1-2; 7 bases agree with TRBD1. The V gene end was trimmed by 2 bases and the J gene end by 7 bases; junction bases not matched to a gene: 10. This CDR3 is built from 15 residues. Germline V gene lookup returns CDR1 LGHNA and CDR2 YSLEER. The chain's CDR3 is CASSQLQGPKGGYTF. CDR3 bases: TGCGCCAGCAGCCAATTACAGGGGCCCAAGGGTGGCTACACCTTC.

V usage is TRBV6-2 or TRBV6-3 and J usage is TRBJ2-1, with D unresolved. In germline, CDR1 is MNHEY, CDR2 SVGEGT. CDR3 length: 11 amino acids. V gave up 5 bases and J gave up 10 bases, with 9 bases separating them. CDR3 coding DNA: TGTGCCAGCAGTCCCTCCTTGGAGCAGTTCTTC. It specifies CASSPSLEQFF.

The sample holds one count of this clone. V and J are TRBV7-2 and TRBJ1-3; D is ambiguous. Trimming removed 0 bases from V and 10 bases from J, with 16 bases in between. Germline CDR1 and CDR2: SGHTA and FQGNSA. This CDR3 is 15 amino acids long. The CDR3 DNA reads TGTGCCAGCAGCTTAGCCCGTTCACGAGAGCGGACCATATATTTT. As protein: CASSLARSRERTIYF. The whole variable domain, filled in from reference TRBV7-2 and TRBJ1-3, reads GAGVSQSPSNKVTEKGKDVELRCDPISGHTALYWYRQSLGQGLEFLIYFQGNSAPDKSGLPSDRFSAERTGGSVSTLTIQRTQQEDSAVYLCASSLARSRERTIYFGEGSWLTVV.

This sequence joins TRBV7-3 and TRBJ2-3; the D is unclear. This CDR3 comprises 15 residues. CDR1 is SGHTA and CDR2 is FQGTGA in the germline V gene. The V end was cut by 2 bases, the J end by 1 base, with 10 bases between. CDR3 sequence reads: CASSLERQGTDTQYF. The CDR3, as DNA: TGTGCCAGCAGCTTAGAACGGCAGGGCACAGATACGCAGTATTTT.